Listed below are T cell receptor beta chains from one sample, sequenced in a study of blood T cells in healthy people across ages. Via MiXCR, TCRdb re-called the 5' RACE reads, giving one row per CDR3 protein. The sample yields over 1,300,000 distinct CDR3 sequences, roughly 64% seen once. Sequences were obtained from blood. These receptors all stem from a man between 18 and 35 years old in good health. CDR3s include the opening cysteine and the closing phenylalanine or tryptophan. The D gene is left open where the match is weak. Expanded clones are given a class, and other clones once, few, many or no size at all.

size	J	V	D	DNA	CDR3
once	TRBJ2-3	TRBV11-3	TRBD2	TGTGCCAGCAGCTCGGGACTAGCGGTAGATACGCAGTATTTT	CASSSGLAVDTQYF
.	TRBJ2-1	TRBV4-1	TRBD2	TGCGCCAGCAGCCAACCACTAGCGGGAGGACGCGAGCAGTTCTTC	CASSQPLAGGREQFF
.	TRBJ2-7	TRBV29-1	.	TGCAGCGCGGAACAGGGAAACGAGCAGTACTTC	CSAEQGNEQYF
.	TRBJ2-3	TRBV7-6	.	TGTGCCAGCAGCTTAGCGCTGGGAGGAGGTACAGATACGCAGTATTTT	CASSLALGGGTDTQYF
few	TRBJ2-5	TRBV11-2	TRBD2	TGTGCCAGCAGCTTTGGCCCCCCGGGAGGGGAGACCCAGTACTTC	CASSFGPPGGETQYF
.	TRBJ2-2	TRBV3-1	.	TGTGCCAGCAGCCGGGGGCAGAACGGGGAGCTGTTTTTT	CASSRGQNGELFF
.	TRBJ2-3	TRBV20-1	.	TGCAGTGCTATCGAACCCACTCTTACATCAAGCACAGATACGCAGTATTTT	CSAIEPTLTSSTDTQYF
.	TRBJ1-5	TRBV12-3/TRBV12-4	.	TGTGCCAGCAGTTTATATAGTTATAGCAATCAGCCCCAGCATTTT	CASSLYSYSNQPQHF
.	TRBJ2-7	TRBV3-1	TRBD2	TGTGCCAGCAGCCATTTGGCGGGAGGCAAGTACGAGCAGTACTTC	CASSHLAGGKYEQYF
many	TRBJ2-7	TRBV12-3/TRBV12-4	.	TGTGCCAGCAGCTTCGGGGGAACCTACGAGCAGTACTTC	CASSFGGTYEQYF
.	TRBJ2-5	TRBV11-2	TRBD1	TGTGCCAGCAGCGCGTCCTCCGGGACAGCAGAGACCCAGTACTTC	CASSASSGTAETQYF
.	TRBJ2-1	TRBV5-1	.	TGCGCCAGCAGCTCCAAAGGGAGCTCCTACAATGAGCAGTTCTTC	CASSSKGSSYNEQFF
.	TRBJ2-4	TRBV4-1	TRBD1	TGCGCCAGCAGCCAAGACAGGAACAGGGGCTTAGCCAAAAACATTCAGTACTTC	CASSQDRNRGLAKNIQYF
.	TRBJ2-7	TRBV5-6	TRBD2	TGTGCCAGCAGCTTGGCAACGACCTCGGGAGGCTACGAGCAGTACTTC	CASSLATTSGGYEQYF
.	TRBJ2-4	TRBV4-1	TRBD1	TGCGCCAGCAGCCGCACTAAGGGGGCTCCGATGGCCAAAAACATTCAGTACTTC	CASSRTKGAPMAKNIQYF
.	TRBJ2-7	TRBV7-9	.	TGTGCCAGCAGCTTAAAGCGTCGGTGGAGCAATGAGCAGTACTTC	CASSLKRRWSNEQYF
.	TRBJ2-3	TRBV5-1	TRBD1	TGCGCCAGCAGCTTGGAGGGGGCAGGGAGAGGGACAGATACGCAGTATTTT	CASSLEGAGRGTDTQYF